Following are 27 T cell receptor beta chains from one sample sequenced in a study of T-cell memory formation after mild COVID-19. TCRdb called the 5' RACE reads again in MiXCR, with one record for every CDR3 protein. Here the sample spans a few hundred thousand distinct CDR3 sequences, 28% being singletons. Sequencing input: PBMCs or a T cell subset sorted from them (not recorded which). These receptors originate from an adult woman who had mild COVID-19 (a few samples of this study predate the infection). Cell type and time point are not known.

This clonotype was recorded a few times. This chain uses TRBV3-1 with TRBJ2-7; D might be TRBD1 or TRBD2, each matching 6 bases. V lost 4 bases to trimming and J lost 2 bases, with 9 bases between them. Germline V lookup: CDR1 LGHDT, CDR2 YNNKEL (reference sequence). This CDR3 contains 13 residues. CDR3 sequence: CASSRGTTYEQYF. CDR3 in DNA: TGTGCCAGCAGCCGCGGGACAACCTACGAGCAGTACTTC.

The CDR3 region has the DNA TGCAGTGCTAGTTCCGTGTCTAGCGAGCTTCTAGAGGAGACCCAGTACTTC. Translation gives CSASSVSSELLEETQYF. The rearrangement links TRBV20-1 to TRBJ2-5, with a tentative D call TRBD2 (6 bases). The CDR3 length is 17 residues. Germline CDR1 and CDR2: DFQATT and SNEGSKA (reference sequence). V was cut by 3 bases and J by 5 bases, with 25 bases left in between.

The V call is TRBV20-1, the J call TRBJ2-4, with 13 bases fitting TRBD2. The CDR3 length is 17 residues. The J segment lost 0 bases and the V segment lost 3 bases, leaving 5 bases of the junction unmatched. Per the germline V gene, CDR1 is DFQATT and CDR2 is SNEGSKA (reference sequence). The CDR3 DNA reads TGCAGTGCTAGCAGAGGACTAGCGGGGGTAGCCAAAAACATTCAGTACTTC. Protein product: CSASRGLAGVAKNIQYF.

In this sample, this clonotype turned up a few times. The chain has TRBV7-2 and TRBJ2-2; D tentatively reads TRBD1 or TRBD2 (5 bases each). V dropped 4 bases and J dropped 0 bases, with 9 bases sitting between them. Germline CDR1 reads SGHTA; CDR2 reads FQGNSA. The CDR3 consists of 15 residues. CDR3 DNA sequence: TGTGCCAGCAGCTACGGGACCTCGAACACCGGGGAGCTGTTTTTT. Translated, it gives CASSYGTSNTGELFF. Combining the CDR3 with reference TRBV7-2 and TRBJ2-2 gives the whole variable domain GAGVSQSPSNKVTEKGKDVELRCDPISGHTALYWYRQSLGQGLEFLIYFQGNSAPDKSGLPSDRFSAERTGGSVSTLTIQRTQQEDSAVYLCASSYGTSNTGELFFGEGSRLTVL.

This clonotype appeared a few times. This chain links TRBV6-5 with TRBJ1-2; the D gene is possibly TRBD1 (5 bases). This CDR3 spans 15 amino acids. The germline V and J ends were trimmed by 8 bases and 2 bases, with 18 bases remaining between them. Germline V lookup: CDR1 MNHEY, CDR2 SVGAGI. Here the CDR3 reads CASSRPQGGNYGYTF. As DNA, the CDR3 is TGTGCCAGCTCCCGGCCCCAGGGAGGAAACTATGGCTACACCTTC.

The V gene is TRBV10-3, the J gene TRBJ1-1; D is unresolved. Germline V gene lookup returns CDR1 ENHRY and CDR2 SYGVKD. The CDR3 covers 14 residues. Between the trimmed V and J ends, which lost 6 bases and 7 bases, there was a span of 18 bases. The CDR3 DNA follows: TGTGCCATCAGAGCCAACTACGACTTTATTGAAGCTTTCTTT. The encoded protein is CAIRANYDFIEAFF.

In its sample, this clonotype was seen a few times. The chain couples TRBV27 to TRBJ2-1; weak D call: TRBD2 (5 bases). CDR3 length equals 15 residues. CDR1 is MNHEY, CDR2 SMNVEV, per germline (reference sequence). Trimming took off 5 bases at V and 6 bases at J, with 17 bases between the two ends. CDR3 amino acids: CASSLRAGVVNEQFF. The CDR3, as DNA: TGTGCCAGCAGTCTAAGGGCCGGGGTAGTCAATGAGCAGTTCTTC.

In nucleotides, the CDR3 is TGCAGTGCAACCGACAGGGGTAGGATGAACACTGAAGCTTTCTTT. It yields the protein CSATDRGRMNTEAFF. The chain recombines TRBV20-1 with TRBJ1-1; 8 bases fit TRBD1. The germline CDR1 and CDR2 sequences are DFQATT and SNEGSKA (reference sequence). This CDR3 comprises 15 residues. V was pared by 6 bases and J by 0 bases, with 9 bases of the junction left unmatched.

This clonotype has just a few counts. V and J are TRBV2 and TRBJ2-3, with no clear D. CDR1 is SNHLY, CDR2 FYNNEI, per germline. The CDR3 has 14 amino acids. Trimming left V 11 bases short and J 6 bases short, with 21 bases between. The CDR3 reads CAAKTGVYVDTQYF. The CDR3 DNA reads TGTGCCGCTAAAACGGGTGTTTACGTGGATACGCAGTATTTT.

This rearrangement joins TRBV7-2 to TRBJ2-2, with 9 bases identical to TRBD2. Germline CDR1 reads SGHTA; CDR2 reads FQGNSA. V was clipped by 5 bases and J by 6 bases; unmatched bases: 7. This CDR3 is built from 15 residues. For the CDR3, the DNA is TGTGCCAGCAGCCGAGGGACTAGCAAGGCCGGGGAGCTGTTTTTT. This sequence encodes CASSRGTSKAGELFF.

The chain has TRBV12-3 or TRBV12-4 and TRBJ1-1, with a weak D call TRBD1 (5 bases). This CDR3 contains 15 residues. V was shortened by 5 bases and J by 5 bases, with 18 bases between the two germline ends. The CDR3 DNA is TGTGCCAGCAGTCCTCCGACAGCGGGCTATACTGAAGCTTTCTTT. Encoded protein: CASSPPTAGYTEAFF.

The chain is built from TRBV20-1 and TRBJ2-5; D assignment may be TRBD1 or TRBD2 (6 bases each). Germline lookup yields CDR1 DFQATT and CDR2 SNEGSKA (reference sequence). CDR3 length: 12 residues. The CDR3 region is CSAIRGRETQYF. CDR3 in DNA: TGCAGCGCAATACGGGGGCGGGAGACCCAGTACTTC.

This chain joins TRBV20-1 and TRBJ2-7; TRBD2 agrees at 7 bases. Germline V gives CDR1 DFQATT, CDR2 SNEGSKA (reference sequence). The CDR3 totals 15 residues. J gave up 5 bases and V 0 bases, and 10 bases lay outside the gene matches. In DNA, the CDR3 is TGCAGTGCTAGAGATCGGCGGGAGATGAGCCACGAGCAGTACTTC. Its protein is CSARDRREMSHEQYF.

J is TRBJ2-3 and V is TRBV5-4, with 9 bases lining up with TRBD2. With V trimmed by 4 bases and J by 0 bases, 3 bases remained unmatched. The CDR3 length is 15 residues. Germline V gives CDR1 SGHNT, CDR2 YYREEE (reference sequence). The CDR3 spells CASSIAGASTDTQYF. CDR3 nucleotides: TGTGCCAGCAGCATAGCGGGGGCAAGCACAGATACGCAGTATTTT.

This clonotype was observed many times. J is TRBJ2-7 and V is TRBV7-2, with D possibly TRBD2 on 5 matching bases. The CDR3 covers 15 residues. The V gene lost 5 bases and the J gene lost 2 bases, with 16 bases spanning the gap. From germline, CDR1 is SGHTA and CDR2 FQGNSA. The CDR3 loop is CASSPQAETAYEQYF. For the CDR3, the DNA is TGTGCCAGCAGCCCCCAAGCGGAAACAGCCTACGAGCAGTACTTC.

The gene calls are TRBV7-9 and TRBJ2-1; 9 nucleotides line up with TRBD2. After removal of 5 bases from V and 0 bases from J, the junction contained 8 bases not matched to a gene. The CDR3 consists of 17 residues. The germline gives CDR1 SEHNR, CDR2 FQNEAQ (reference sequence). CDR3 nucleotide sequence: TGTGCCAGCAGCACACGACTAGCGGTGCCCTCCTACAATGAGCAGTTCTTC. Translated, it gives CASSTRLAVPSYNEQFF.

A single count supports this clonotype. The rearrangement links TRBV6-4 to TRBJ1-1, with unresolved D. Germline assignment: CDR1 MRHNA and CDR2 SNTAGT. Trimming took off 5 bases at V and 0 bases at J, with 7 bases between the two ends. The CDR3 spans 13 residues. The DNA of the CDR3 is TGTGCCAGCAGTATGCGGTTGAACACTGAAGCTTTCTTT. This gives the protein CASSMRLNTEAFF.

This sequence joins TRBV7-3 and TRBJ2-7; TRBD1 agrees at 10 bases. CDR3 length equals 14 residues. CDR1 SGHTA and CDR2 FQGTGA come from the germline V gene. Trimming at V came to 2 bases and at J to 5 bases, leaving 3 bases not matched to a gene. CDR3: CASSLGTGVDEQYF. The CDR3 DNA sequence: TGTGCCAGCAGCTTAGGGACAGGGGTTGACGAGCAGTACTTC.

This clonotype was picked up a small number of times. V is TRBV7-2 and J is TRBJ2-3; TRBD2 agrees at 11 bases. The ends lost 5 bases at V and 6 bases at J; junction bases unmatched: 4. Germline-derived CDR1 and CDR2 are SGHTA and FQGNSA. This CDR3 has 14 residues. The CDR3 DNA sequence: TGTGCCAGCAGCAATAGCGGGAGGGCCGATACGCAGTATTTT. Translating gives CASSNSGRADTQYF.

The CDR3 is CASTREGGTYPETQYF. In nucleotides, the CDR3 is TGTGCCAGCACCCGAGAAGGGGGGACCTACCCGGAGACCCAGTACTTC. The gene calls are TRBV5-5 and TRBJ2-5; D is tentatively TRBD1 or TRBD2 (6 bases each). V lost 6 bases to trimming and J lost 5 bases, with 23 bases between them. This CDR3 comprises 16 residues. Germline-derived CDR1 and CDR2 are SGHKS and YYEKEE (reference sequence). The full variable domain, completed using reference TRBV5-5 and TRBJ2-5, is DAGVTQSPTHLIKTRGQQVTLRCSPISGHKSVSWYQQVLGQGPQFIFQYYEKEERGRGNFPDRFSARQFPNYSSELNVNALLLGDSALYLCASTREGGTYPETQYFGPGTRLLVL.

This clonotype has more than one count but fewer than ten. The chain carries TRBV6-5 and TRBJ2-1; 10 nucleotides line up with TRBD2. The CDR3 contains 16 residues. Trimming took 8 bases from V and 7 from J; bases not matched to a gene: 14. CDR1 MNHEY and CDR2 SVGAGI come from the germline V gene. The CDR3 loop reads CASGAGGPAGGNEQFF. The CDR3 DNA sequence: TGTGCCAGCGGGGCGGGAGGTCCAGCGGGAGGGAATGAGCAGTTCTTC.

The chain recombines TRBV3-1 with TRBJ1-3, with unresolved D. The CDR3 consists of 14 residues. V lost 4 bases, J lost 0 bases, and 7 bases lay in between. Germline loops: CDR1 LGHDT, CDR2 YNNKEL (reference sequence). The CDR3 coding sequence is TGTGCCAGCAGCCGAGGGCGCTCTGGAAACACCATATATTTT. Translation: CASSRGRSGNTIYF.

This clonotype came up a few times. This chain connects TRBV9 to TRBJ1-2; 7 positions match TRBD1. Germline-derived CDR1 and CDR2 are SGDLS and YYNGEE. Germline trimming cut 4 bases from V and 2 bases from J; bases unmatched to any gene: 2. The CDR3 loop spans 13 amino acids. CDR3 residues: CASSSGQNYGYTF. The CDR3 bases are TGTGCCAGCAGCTCGGGACAGAACTATGGCTACACCTTC.

The genes are TRBV19 and TRBJ2-1, with D possibly TRBD2 on 5 matching bases. The V end was cut by 1 base, the J end by 15 bases, with 13 bases between. There are 12 residues in the CDR3. Germline assignment: CDR1 LNHDA and CDR2 SQIVND (reference sequence). The chain's CDR3 is CASSIGPGLRFF. The CDR3, as DNA: TGTGCCAGTAGTATAGGCCCGGGATTGAGGTTCTTC. Full variable domain (remainder filled in from reference TRBV19 and TRBJ2-1): DGGITQSPKYLFRKEGQNVTLSCEQNLNHDAMYWYRQDPGQGLRLIYYSQIVNDFQKGDIAEGYSVSREKKESFPLTVTSAQKNPTAFYLCASSIGPGLRFFGPGTRLTVL.

This clonotype appeared a few times. The J gene is TRBJ1-1, the V gene TRBV29-1; no clear D. V was cut by 8 bases and J by 1 base, with 14 bases left in between. CDR1 SQVTM and CDR2 ANQGSEA come from the germline V gene. The CDR3 runs 13 residues. Here the CDR3 reads CSSTPARNTEAFF. CDR3 DNA sequence: TGCAGCTCCACCCCCGCCAGGAACACTGAAGCTTTCTTT. Drawing the rest from reference TRBV29-1 and TRBJ1-1, the complete variable domain is SAVISQKPSRDICQRGTSLTIQCQVDSQVTMMFWYRQQPGQSLTLIATANQGSEATYESGFVIDKFPISRPNLTFSTLTVSNMSPEDSSIYLCSSTPARNTEAFFGQGTRLTVV.

This clonotype was picked up a small number of times. This chain connects TRBV6-1 to TRBJ2-2; 8 nucleotides agree with TRBD1. From germline, CDR1 is MNHNS and CDR2 SASEGT. The CDR3 is 13 residues long. Trimming at V came to 6 bases and at J to 3 bases, leaving 0 bases not matched to a gene. The CDR3 nucleotides read TGTGCCAGCAGACAGGGGGACACCGGGGAGCTGTTTTTT. Encoded protein: CASRQGDTGELFF.

The rearrangement joins TRBV20-1 to TRBJ1-5; 8 bases are a match to TRBD1. V dropped 5 bases and J dropped 6; count of bases not matched to a gene: 3. This CDR3 comprises 12 residues. The V gene's germline CDR1 is DFQATT and CDR2 SNEGSKA (reference sequence). The CDR3 loop is CSAQTGVQPQHF. CDR3 nucleotide sequence: TGCAGTGCTCAGACAGGGGTTCAGCCCCAGCATTTT.